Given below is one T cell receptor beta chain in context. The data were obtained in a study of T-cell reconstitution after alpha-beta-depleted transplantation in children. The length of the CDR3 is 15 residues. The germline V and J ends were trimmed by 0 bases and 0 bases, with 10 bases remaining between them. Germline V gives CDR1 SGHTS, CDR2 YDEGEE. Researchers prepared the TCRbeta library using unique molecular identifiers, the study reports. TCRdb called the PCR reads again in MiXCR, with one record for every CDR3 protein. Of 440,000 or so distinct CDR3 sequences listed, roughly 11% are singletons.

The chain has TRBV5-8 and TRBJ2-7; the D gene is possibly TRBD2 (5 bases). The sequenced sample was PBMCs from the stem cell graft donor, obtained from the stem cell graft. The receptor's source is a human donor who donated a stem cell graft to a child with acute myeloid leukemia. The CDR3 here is CASSLVGESSYEQYF. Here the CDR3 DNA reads TGTGCCAGCAGCTTGGTCGGGGAAAGCTCCTACGAGCAGTACTTC. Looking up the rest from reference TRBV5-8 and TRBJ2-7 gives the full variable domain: EAGVTQSPTHLIKTRGQQATLRCSPISGHTSVYWYQQALGLGLQFLLWYDEGEERNRGNFPPRFSGRQFPNYSSELNVNALELEDSALYLCASSLVGESSYEQYFGPGTRLTVT.